The following is a TCR beta chain sequence with its context. Its antigen is still unknown. The CDR3 consists of 14 residues. With V trimmed by 2 bases and J by 10 bases, 5 bases remained unmatched. Germline V gene lookup returns CDR1 SNHLY and CDR2 FYNNEI. This specimen belongs to a study of lymphopenia after photon versus proton radiotherapy. Findings and limits, study-wide: After the lymphocyte nadir, photon-treated repertoires showed oligoclonal expansion, especially of CD8+ Temra cells. Authors raise, but do not show, better survival with proton therapy. A bigger post-nadir fall in TCR diversity correlated inversely with survival time in deceased patients.

Measured with immunoSEQ multiplex PCR; TCRdb has only the in-frame clones, and not every one. The sample lists more than 45,000 clones, 84% seen once, with roughly 2% in the top ten. This receptor was identified in a man aged 60 to 69 with pancreatic cancer. V gene TRBV2 combines with J gene TRBJ2-2, with TRBD2 identical over 9 bases. The input for sequencing was peripheral blood, taken from a patient treated with proton-based radiotherapy. This CDR3 reads CASSEFLGLAELFF. CDR3 nucleotide sequence: TGTGCCAGCAGTGAATTTTTGGGACTAGCGGAGCTGTTTTTT.